Described below is a single T cell receptor beta chain sequence and its context. The sample originates from a study of blood T cell repertoires in COVID-19. Study in general: The study drew acute and convalescent COVID-19 samples from the United States, Italy and Spain. The analysed material was cDNA or gDNA that came from T cells, B-cell-depleted T cells, or PBMCs.

Original processing notes: Amplification of reference gene primers was used by the study to estimate nucleated cell counts. Produced via immunoSEQ multiplex PCR; TCRdb's table is partial and in-frame only. From that table come the V and J calls and clone size; the DNA was used to work out D and trimming. The sample shows approximately 290,000 clones, about nine tenths of them seen only once. J lost 4 bases, V lost 4 bases, and 5 bases had no gene match. Germline CDR1 and CDR2: SGDLS and YYNGEE. This CDR3 region has 14 residues. The chain couples TRBV9 to TRBJ2-1; 7 nucleotides line up with TRBD1. The sequenced sample consisted of peripheral blood. The clonotype comes from a young man with active or convalescent COVID-19. The CDR3 nucleotides are TGTGCCAGCAGCCCGGGGACAGAGTACAATGAGCAGTTCTTC. It specifies CASSPGTEYNEQFF.